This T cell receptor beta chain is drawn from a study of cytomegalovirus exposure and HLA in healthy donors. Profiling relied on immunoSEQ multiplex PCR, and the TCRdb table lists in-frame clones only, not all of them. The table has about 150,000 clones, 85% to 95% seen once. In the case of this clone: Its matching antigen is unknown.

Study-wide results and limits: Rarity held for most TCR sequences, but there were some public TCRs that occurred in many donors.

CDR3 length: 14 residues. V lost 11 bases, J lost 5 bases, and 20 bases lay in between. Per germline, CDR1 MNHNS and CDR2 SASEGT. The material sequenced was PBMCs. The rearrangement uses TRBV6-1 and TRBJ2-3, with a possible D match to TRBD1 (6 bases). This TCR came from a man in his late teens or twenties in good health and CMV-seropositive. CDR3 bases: TGTGCCGGGGCAAAACAGGGCGGCAGAGATACGCAGTATTTT. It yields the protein CAGAKQGGRDTQYF.